This T cell receptor (beta chain) was recovered during a study of tumor and adjacent non-tumor tissue in lung cancer. Study context: Aged roughly 30 to 85 years, patients included 10 men and about 5 women with stage I to III disease. Some 4.2 million productive TCRbeta reads were obtained per sample on average. Whole-study results and caveats: Normal lung showed higher cumulative top 100 clone frequency than tumor. Patients with more diverse tumor TCRs had worse survival.

TCRbeta libraries were built with three rounds of nested PCR, modified from ARM-PCR. Each CDR3 protein gets one entry after TCRdb re-called the multiplex PCR reads with MiXCR. The data show just over 200,000 distinct CDR3 sequences, with 70% to 75% seen just once and under 30% held by the top ten. This sample's RNA came from whole unsorted tissue. The table lists this clonotype with a few counts. Its specificity is unknown. The sequencing sample was made of lung tumor tissue. The sequence came from a man aged 55 to 69 with non-small cell lung cancer.

DNA of the CDR3: TGTGCCAGCAGTTTTGACAGGGGTCGAGATACGCAGTATTTT. It codes for CASSFDRGRDTQYF. The chain carries TRBV6-5 and TRBJ2-3, with 8 nucleotides matching TRBD1. Germline loops: CDR1 MNHEY, CDR2 SVGAGI. J was trimmed by 5 bases and V by 4 bases; bases with no gene match: 5. The CDR3 is 14 amino acids.